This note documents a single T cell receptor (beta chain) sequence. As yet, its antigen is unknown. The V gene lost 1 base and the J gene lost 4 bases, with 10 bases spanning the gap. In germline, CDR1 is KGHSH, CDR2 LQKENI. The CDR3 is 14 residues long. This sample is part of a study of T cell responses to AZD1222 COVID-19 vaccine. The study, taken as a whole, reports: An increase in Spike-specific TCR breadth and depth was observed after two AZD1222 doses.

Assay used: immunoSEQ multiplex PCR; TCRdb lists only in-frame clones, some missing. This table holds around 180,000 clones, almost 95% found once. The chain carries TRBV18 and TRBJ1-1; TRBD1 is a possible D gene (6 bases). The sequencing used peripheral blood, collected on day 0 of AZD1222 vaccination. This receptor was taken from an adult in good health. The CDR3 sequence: CASSPRLGATEAFF. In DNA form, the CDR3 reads TGTGCCAGCTCACCACGATTGGGGGCCACTGAAGCTTTCTTT.